The sequence of this TCR beta chain was determined in a study of shared clonotypes between healthy human individuals. Notes on the study in general: Some naive CD4 clonotypes, roughly 5%, turned up in common across a few donors.

Sequenced by immunoSEQ multiplex PCR; TCRdb stores in-frame clones only, minus some. The repertoire has approximately 1,500,000 clones, roughly 97% of them found once; the top ten carry 0.95% to 1.5%. Partitioning of CD4+ cells yielded a CD45RA+ naive subset and a CD45RA-negative memory subset. The CDR3 sequence is 17 residues long. Between the trimmed V and J ends, which lost 2 bases and 3 bases, there was a span of 17 bases. Per germline, CDR1 LGHNA and CDR2 YSLEER. Of note for this clone: What it binds is unknown.

Sequenced material: naive CD4+ T cells sorted from blood. The subset denotes: CD45RA+ positively selected. This TCR derives from a man aged 25 to 45 in good health. The chain links TRBV4-3 to TRBJ2-1; no clear D gene. CDR3 residues: CASSQSPDGYGYNEQFF. Here the CDR3 DNA reads TGCGCCAGCAGCCAATCCCCGGATGGGTACGGCTACAATGAGCAGTTCTTC.